The TCR beta chain under discussion was sequenced for a study of cytomegalovirus exposure and HLA in healthy donors. A remark on this clone: The antigen is undetermined.

It was healthy bone marrow donors who served as donors. Donors had nominal health at sampling but likely had unrecorded immune exposures. 60 Vbeta and 13 Jbeta primers were used in PCR. TCRdb keeps only in-frame clones here, not all; method: immunoSEQ multiplex PCR. The table includes 75,000 to 90,000 clones, 10% detected once. Study results and caveats: Later analysis associated a missense DCLRE1C variant with TCR beta V- and J-gene trimming. An ancestry cluster, one associated with Asian ancestry, reportedly showed fewer N-insertions than the 666-donor mean in a later analysis.

Germline assignment: CDR1 MNHEY and CDR2 SVGAGI. The V gene end was trimmed by 0 bases and the J gene end by 4 bases; junction bases not matched to a gene: 6. The CDR3 is 16 residues long. The sample consisted of PBMCs. The J gene is TRBJ2-1, the V gene TRBV6-5; 7 nucleotides line up with TRBD1. The TCR sequence derives from a man aged 55 to 70 in good health and CMV-seropositive. This chain's CDR3 is CASSYSRGGAYNEQFF. The CDR3 DNA sequence: TGTGCCAGCAGTTACTCGAGAGGGGGCGCGTACAATGAGCAGTTCTTC.